Reported below is one T cell receptor (beta chain). The antigen is undetermined. The source of the sample is a study of PD-1 blockade in classical Hodgkin lymphoma. Across the whole study: With a 2-week interval, patients received intravenous nivolumab at 3 mg/kg.

Time point denoted: cycle 4 day 1 (C4D1), after around six weeks of nivolumab. There was relapse after autologous stem cell transplantation in every patient, and there was variation in brentuximab vedotin exposure. Findings and caveats of the study: Newly diagnosed patients reportedly trailed healthy donors in baseline TCR diversity. Unlike CD8+ TCR diversity, which did not rise significantly by C4D1, CD4+ TCR diversity did. Patients newly diagnosed and complete responders had comparable baseline diversity.

Generated by immunoSEQ multiplex PCR, the TCRdb table keeps only in-frame clones and is missing some. The sample includes roughly 51,000 clones, about 80% seen only once; the top ten take less than 15%. The germline V gene encodes CDR1 MNHEY and CDR2 SMNVEV (reference sequence). Trimming left V 6 bases short and J 3 bases short, with 15 bases between. This CDR3 spans 14 amino acids. This clonotype was obtained from a human donor with classical Hodgkin lymphoma. The sample was peripheral blood mononuclear cells (PBMCs), taken before the fourth cycle of nivolumab. The chain carries TRBV27 and TRBJ2-7, with TRBD2 as a possible D gene (6 bases). The CDR3 is CASSPGLAFYEQYF. As DNA, the CDR3 is TGTGCCAGCAGCCCGGGACTGGCTTTCTACGAGCAGTACTTC.